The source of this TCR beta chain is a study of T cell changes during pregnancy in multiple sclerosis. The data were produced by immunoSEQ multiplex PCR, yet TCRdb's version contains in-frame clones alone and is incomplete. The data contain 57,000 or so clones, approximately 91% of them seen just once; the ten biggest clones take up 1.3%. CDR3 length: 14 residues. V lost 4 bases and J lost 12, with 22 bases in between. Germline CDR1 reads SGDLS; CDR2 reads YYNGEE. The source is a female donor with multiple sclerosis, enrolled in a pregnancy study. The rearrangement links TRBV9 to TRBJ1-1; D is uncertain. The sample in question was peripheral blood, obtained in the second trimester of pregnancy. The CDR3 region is CASSLTPSADRTFF. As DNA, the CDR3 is TGTGCCAGCAGCCTTACTCCTTCCGCGGATAGGACTTTCTTT.